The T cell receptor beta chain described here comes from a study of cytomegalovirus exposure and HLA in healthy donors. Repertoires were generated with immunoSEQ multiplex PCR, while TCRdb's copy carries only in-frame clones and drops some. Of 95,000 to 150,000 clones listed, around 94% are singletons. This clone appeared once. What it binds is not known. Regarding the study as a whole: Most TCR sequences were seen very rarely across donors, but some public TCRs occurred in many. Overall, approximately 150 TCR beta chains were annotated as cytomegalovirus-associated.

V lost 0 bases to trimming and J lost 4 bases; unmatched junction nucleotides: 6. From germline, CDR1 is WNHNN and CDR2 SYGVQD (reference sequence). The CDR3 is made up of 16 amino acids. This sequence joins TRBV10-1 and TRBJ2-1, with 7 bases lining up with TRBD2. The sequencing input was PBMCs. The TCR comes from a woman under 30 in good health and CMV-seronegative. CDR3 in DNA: TGCGCCAGCAGTGAGTCGTCGCGCGGGGGATACAATGAGCAGTTCTTC. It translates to CASSESSRGGYNEQFF.